The entry below gives a single T cell receptor (beta chain) sequence along with its context. Its antigen is unidentified. TCRdb itself ran the reads through MiXCR, one entry per CDR3 protein. This table has more than 400,000 distinct CDR3 sequences, around a quarter appearing once. The sample comes from a study of T cell repertoires in cytomegalovirus infection. Study context: Public TCR beta signatures marked donors with CMV infection and the matching HLA. Study findings and constraints: Individuals carrying CMV plus the relevant HLA were identified by cumulative frequency of public TCR beta families. In two of eight donors, the top clonotype was HLA-C-restricted CMV-specific.

Germline V gene lookup returns CDR1 MNHEY and CDR2 SVGEGT. Trimming removed 8 bases at V and 12 bases at J, with 17 bases between. The CDR3 covers 12 residues. The V and J genes are TRBV6-2 or TRBV6-3 and TRBJ2-1, with D hard to call. The sequence came from a human donor in good health (CMV status not recorded). Some clones in this sample may be carry-over from other donors' samples. Sequencing used PBMCs. The CDR3 bases are TGTGCCAGCCATGGAACAGCTAAGGGGCAGTTCTTC. It codes for CASHGTAKGQFF.